This T cell receptor beta chain was captured in a study of shared clonotypes between healthy human individuals (dated by TCRdb to 2019 to 2021). As for the study more broadly: Three men and two women, aged 18 to 49 years, made up the cohort. For each donor, CD4 naive and CD4 memory were each given three plates, CD8 naive was given two plates, and CD8 memory was given one plate. To estimate repertoire size and how much clonotype sharing occurs between individuals, the study deeply sequenced the blood TCR repertoires of about five healthy adults. To increase sequencing depth and limit assay-specific biases, different laboratories used diverse techniques to prepare libraries and sequence TCR repertoires. Leukapheresis yielded between about 0.94 and 9.5 billion PBMCs per donor.

For the CD8 naive samples, CD45RO-negative cells were positively selected for CCR7, yielding a CD45RA+CCR7+ population from which TemRA cells were excluded. The donors were healthy, HIV-negative adults who had no recently reported acute infections or vaccinations. All donors were Caucasian adults living in Nashville, Tennessee, USA. After blood collection by leukapheresis, PBMCs were isolated using Ficoll-Histopaque density gradient centrifugation and then cryopreserved in the vapor phase of liquid nitrogen. Analytical flow cytometry was used to check the purity and quantity of each magnetically sorted T cell population. Genomic DNA was isolated from every sorted fraction and measured by UV absorbance on a Nanodrop 2000c. With regard to this clone: The clone's antigen remains unknown. No base quality values were provided; no much bigger clone lies one nucleotide off.

Using the deep immunoSEQ assay, TCR CDR3 regions were amplified from genomic DNA by multiplex PCR. Extracted genomic DNA from each cell subset was spread evenly across all wells of several immunoSEQ 96-well plates, with each plate serving as a replicate. For sorted subsets, roughly 190 ng of genomic DNA, equivalent to some 33,000 T cell genomes, went into each replicate PCR. Purified libraries were measured with a Qubit 3.0 fluorometer, size-checked on a Bioanalyzer 2100, and measured again with the KAPA Library Quantification kit. Each immunoSEQ 96-well plate was sequenced on its own single-read 150-cycle Illumina NextSeq 550 flow cell. As for the original processing: Because the immunoSEQ output held only junctional sequences and lacked quality scores, the filtering could not match the filtering applied to full-length reads. To assign V/J genes and CDR3, sequences were annotated against IMGT germline references using PyIR, a Python wrapper for IgBLAST v1.9. Reads were filtered out if the reads had weak V/J assignments (E-value above 1e-6), no CDR3, stop codons, out-of-frame junctions, or ambiguous translated residues. A V3J clonotype was defined by an identical inferred V gene, J gene, and CDR3 amino acid sequence. Percentage overlap between repertoires was computed as shared unique clonotypes divided by the size of the smaller repertoire. Richness of each repertoire was evaluated using RTK rarefaction, the Chao1 estimator, and Recon v2.1 estimates of unobserved clonotypes. Generation probabilities for all TCRbeta clonotypes obtained by the gDNA method from a handful of donors were computed using OLGA. This immuneACCESS table, as held by TCRdb, lists in-frame sequences with V and J called but not all clones. Of the missing ones, under half trace to an unresolved V gene in checked studies; the others have no known cause. V, J and clone size were drawn from that table, and D and trimming were deduced from the DNA. The sample has millions of clones on record, approximately 95% of them singletons. 0.85% to 1.2% of the sample is held by the ten biggest clonotypes.

Overall results and qualifications from the work: Only blood was sampled, and tissue TCR repertoires likely differ from those in blood. Clonotypes shared by all four sorted-subset donors showed higher generation probabilities than non-shared clonotypes. Estimated clonotype richness was generally larger for naive than for memory subsets. Rarefaction of sorted-subset datasets indicated incomplete sequencing despite the large sequencing depth. Because the study included a small number of donors, the genetic and exposure-history diversity represented was limited. Pairwise subsampling led to the expectation that sequencing depth would affect the degree of clonotype sharing among donors. When several donors were compared, the shared fraction of clonotypes was approximately 5% for naive CD4, around 3.6% for naive CD8, 2% to 2.5% for memory CD4, and roughly 0.4% for memory CD8.

For CDR1 and CDR2, the germline V gene lists SQVTM and ANQGSEA. The CDR3 measures 14 amino acids from cysteine to phenylalanine. Here the CDR3 DNA is all that survives: 42 bases in frame from base 1. V is shortened by 4 bases, J by 5 bases, and the region joining them spans 15 bases. The sequenced sample was naive CD8+ T cells sorted from blood. The cell subset or site label, as the study defines it: CD45RA+CCR7+. The receptor's source is a man younger than 35 in good health. The chain is encoded by TRBV29-1 joined to TRBJ2-1, with no confidently assigned D gene. CDR3 region: CSVASLPLNNEQFF. The nucleotides read TGCAGCGTTGCGTCGCTACCTCTGAACAATGAGCAGTTCTTC.